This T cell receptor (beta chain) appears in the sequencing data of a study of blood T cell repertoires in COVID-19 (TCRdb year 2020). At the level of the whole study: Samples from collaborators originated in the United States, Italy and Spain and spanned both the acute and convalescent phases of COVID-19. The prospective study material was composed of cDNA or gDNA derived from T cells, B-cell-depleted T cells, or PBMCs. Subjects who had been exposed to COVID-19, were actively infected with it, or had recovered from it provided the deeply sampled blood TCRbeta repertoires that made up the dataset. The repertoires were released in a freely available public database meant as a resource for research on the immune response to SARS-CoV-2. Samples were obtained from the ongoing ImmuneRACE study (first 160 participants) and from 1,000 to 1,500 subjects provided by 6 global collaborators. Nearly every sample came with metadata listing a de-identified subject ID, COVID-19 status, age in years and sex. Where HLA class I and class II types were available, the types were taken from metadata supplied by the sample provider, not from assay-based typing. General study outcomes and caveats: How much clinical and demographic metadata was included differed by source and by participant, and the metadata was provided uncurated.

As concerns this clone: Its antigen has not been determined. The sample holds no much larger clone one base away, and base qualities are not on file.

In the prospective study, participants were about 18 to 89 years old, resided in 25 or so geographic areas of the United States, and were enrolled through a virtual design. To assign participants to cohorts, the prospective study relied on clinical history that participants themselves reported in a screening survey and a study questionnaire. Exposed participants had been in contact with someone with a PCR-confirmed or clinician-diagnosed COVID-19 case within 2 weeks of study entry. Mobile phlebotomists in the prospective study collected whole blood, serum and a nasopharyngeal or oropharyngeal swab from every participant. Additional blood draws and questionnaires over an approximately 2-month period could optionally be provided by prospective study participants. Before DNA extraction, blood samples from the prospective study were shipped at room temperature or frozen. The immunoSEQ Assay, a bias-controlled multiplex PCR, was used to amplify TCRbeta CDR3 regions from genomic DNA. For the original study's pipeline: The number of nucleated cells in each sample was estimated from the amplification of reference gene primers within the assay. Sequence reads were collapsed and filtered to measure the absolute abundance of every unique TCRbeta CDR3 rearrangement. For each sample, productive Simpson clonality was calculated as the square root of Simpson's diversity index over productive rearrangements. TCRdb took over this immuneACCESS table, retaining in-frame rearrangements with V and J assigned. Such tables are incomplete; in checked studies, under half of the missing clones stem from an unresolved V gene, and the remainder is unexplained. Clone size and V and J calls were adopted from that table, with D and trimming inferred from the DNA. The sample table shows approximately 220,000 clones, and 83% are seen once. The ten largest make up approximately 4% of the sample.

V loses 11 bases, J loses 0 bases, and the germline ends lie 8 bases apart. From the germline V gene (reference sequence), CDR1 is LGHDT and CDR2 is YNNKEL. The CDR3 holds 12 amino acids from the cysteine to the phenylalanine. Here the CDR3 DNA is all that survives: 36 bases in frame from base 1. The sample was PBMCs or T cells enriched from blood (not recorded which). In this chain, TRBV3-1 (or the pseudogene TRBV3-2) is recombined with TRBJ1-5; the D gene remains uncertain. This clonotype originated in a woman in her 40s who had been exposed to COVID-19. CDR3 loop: CAAGDSNQPQHF. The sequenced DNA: TGTGCCGCCGGGGATAGCAATCAGCCCCAGCATTTT.